This record covers a single T cell receptor (beta chain). Its antigen is unidentified. This specimen belongs to a study of CD8 T cells in ankylosing spondylitis. General study findings and limits: Earlier literature documents some of the motif variants in reactive arthritis synovial fluid and blood. Researchers reportedly found disease-linked clones significantly enriched in matched ankylosing spondylitis synovial fluid. Blood from ankylosing spondylitis patients appeared to carry a characteristic roughly 8-variant TCR beta motif.

It was by quantitative 5'-RACE with molecular barcodes that TCR beta libraries were made. Via MiXCR, TCRdb re-called the 5' RACE reads, giving one row per CDR3 protein. This repertoire shows some 150,000 distinct CDR3 sequences, around 43% found once; its top ten account for 13% to 15%. The CDR3 consists of 19 residues. Germline CDR1 LGHNT, CDR2 FRNRAP. Trimming left V 2 bases short and J 5 bases short, with 27 bases between. Input material: synovial fluid, either unsorted or a sorted T cell fraction (not recorded which). The source of this sequence is a male donor with ankylosing spondylitis. The J gene is TRBJ2-5, the V gene TRBV12-5; a weak D match, TRBD1 (6 bases). In DNA, the CDR3 is TGTGCTAGTGGTTTGATCTCAGGGGTAGGGAAGGCGGGCTTGGAGACCCAGTACTTC. It codes for CASGLISGVGKAGLETQYF.